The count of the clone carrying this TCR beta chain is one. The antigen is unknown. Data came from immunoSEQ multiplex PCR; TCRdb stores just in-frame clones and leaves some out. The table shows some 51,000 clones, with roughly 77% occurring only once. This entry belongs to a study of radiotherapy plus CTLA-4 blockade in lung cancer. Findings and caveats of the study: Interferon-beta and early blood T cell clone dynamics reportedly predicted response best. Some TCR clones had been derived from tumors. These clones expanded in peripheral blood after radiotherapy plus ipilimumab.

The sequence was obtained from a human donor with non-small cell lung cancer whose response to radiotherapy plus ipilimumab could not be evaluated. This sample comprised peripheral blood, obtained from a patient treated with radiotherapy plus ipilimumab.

CDR3 amino acids: CASKWTGTYGYTF. The DNA of the CDR3 is TGTGCCAGCAAGTGGACAGGGACCTATGGCTACACCTTC. The gene calls are TRBV6-5 and TRBJ1-2; 8 bases match TRBD1. The CDR3 is made up of 13 amino acids. V trimming: 7 bases; J trimming: 4 bases; junction bases outside the gene matches: 5. Germline lookup yields CDR1 MNHEY and CDR2 SVGAGI.